This T cell receptor beta chain was sequenced for a study of T-cell memory formation after mild COVID-19. Study details: TCR clusters were largely donor specific.

Study findings and constraints: Clonal second-wave expansions that peaked on day 37 had unconfirmed SARS-CoV-2 specificity.

A few counts support this clonotype. The antigen remains unidentified. One entry per CDR3 protein, called by TCRdb with MiXCR from the 5' RACE reads. This sample has approximately 270,000 distinct CDR3 sequences, with roughly 15% found just once. The sequenced material came from PBMCs or a T cell subset sorted from them (not recorded which). This sequence originates from a young man who had mild COVID-19 (a few samples of this study predate the infection). Cell type and time point are not known.

In DNA form, the CDR3 reads TGTGCCAGCAGCTTAGAGGGTTCGCGGGCCTACGAGCAGTACTTC. Protein: CASSLEGSRAYEQYF. The chain links TRBV7-9 to TRBJ2-7, with D perhaps matching TRBD2 (5 bases). The CDR3 covers 15 residues. Germline V gives CDR1 SEHNR, CDR2 FQNEAQ (reference sequence). Trimming shortened V by 1 base and J by 2 bases, and 12 bases separated the two germline ends. Full variable domain (rest looked up from reference TRBV7-9 and TRBJ2-7): DTGVSQNPRHKITKRGQNVTFRCDPISEHNRLYWYRQTLGQGPEFLTYFQNEAQLEKSRLLSDRFSAERPKGSFSTLEIQRTEQGDSAMYLCASSLEGSRAYEQYFGPGTRLTVT.